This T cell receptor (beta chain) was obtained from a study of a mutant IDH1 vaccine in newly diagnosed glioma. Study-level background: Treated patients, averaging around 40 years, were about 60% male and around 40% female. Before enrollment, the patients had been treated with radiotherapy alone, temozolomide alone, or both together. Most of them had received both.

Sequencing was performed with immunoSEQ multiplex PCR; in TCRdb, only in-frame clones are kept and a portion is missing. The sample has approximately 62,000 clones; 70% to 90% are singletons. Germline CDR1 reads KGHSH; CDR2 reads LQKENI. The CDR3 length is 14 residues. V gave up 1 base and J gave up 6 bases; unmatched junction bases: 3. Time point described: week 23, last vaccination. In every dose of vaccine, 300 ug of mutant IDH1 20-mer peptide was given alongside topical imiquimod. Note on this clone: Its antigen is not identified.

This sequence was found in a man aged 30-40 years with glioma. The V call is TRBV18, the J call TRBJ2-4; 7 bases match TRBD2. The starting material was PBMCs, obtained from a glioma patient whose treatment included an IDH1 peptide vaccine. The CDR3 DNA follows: TGTGCCAGCTCACCACGGCGGGGGACAAACATTCAGTACTTC. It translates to CASSPRRGTNIQYF.